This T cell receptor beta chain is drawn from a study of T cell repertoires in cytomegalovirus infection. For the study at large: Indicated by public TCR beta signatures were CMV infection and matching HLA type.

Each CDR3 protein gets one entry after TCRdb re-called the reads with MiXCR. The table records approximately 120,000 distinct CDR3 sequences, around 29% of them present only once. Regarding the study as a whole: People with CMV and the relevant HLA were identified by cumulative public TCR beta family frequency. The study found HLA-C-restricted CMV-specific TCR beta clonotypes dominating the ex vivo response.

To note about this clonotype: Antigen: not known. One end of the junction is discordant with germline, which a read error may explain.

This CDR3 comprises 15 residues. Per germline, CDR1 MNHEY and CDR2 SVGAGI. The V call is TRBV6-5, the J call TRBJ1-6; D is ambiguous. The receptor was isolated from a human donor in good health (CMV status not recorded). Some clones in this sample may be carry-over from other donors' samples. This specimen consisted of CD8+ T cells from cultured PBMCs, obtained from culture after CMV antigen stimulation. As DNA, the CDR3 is TGTGCCAGCAGTGACTCGGGCTCCTATAATTCACCCCTCCACTTT. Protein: CASSDSGSYNSPLHF.